This T cell receptor (beta chain) was documented in a study of chemoradiotherapy in HPV16-positive cancers. Assay: immunoSEQ multiplex PCR; the TCRdb copy retains only in-frame clones and omits some. The repertoire holds about 24,000 clones, with more than 75% as singletons. Repeated repertoire sampling spanned the course of chemoradiotherapy. Whole-study findings and limits: Candidate HPV-specific clones and E7-related TCR motifs grew in tumor during treatment. Only a couple of HPV16-positive patients supplied the functional HPV-specificity definition.

In regard to this clone: Its antigen remains unidentified.

The receptor was derived from a human donor with HPV-associated anogenital cancer. Sequencing used blood, obtained from a patient who underwent chemoradiotherapy.

The CDR3 bases are TGTGCCAGCAGCCCGGGAGGGGGTGTCTACGAGCAGTACTTC. It codes for CASSPGGGVYEQYF. The chain couples TRBV6-6 to TRBJ2-7, with TRBD2 matching 8 bases. Trimming at V came to 6 bases and at J to 3 bases, leaving 7 bases not matched to a gene. There are 14 residues in the CDR3. CDR1 and CDR2 from the germline V gene are MNHNY and SVGAGI (reference sequence).